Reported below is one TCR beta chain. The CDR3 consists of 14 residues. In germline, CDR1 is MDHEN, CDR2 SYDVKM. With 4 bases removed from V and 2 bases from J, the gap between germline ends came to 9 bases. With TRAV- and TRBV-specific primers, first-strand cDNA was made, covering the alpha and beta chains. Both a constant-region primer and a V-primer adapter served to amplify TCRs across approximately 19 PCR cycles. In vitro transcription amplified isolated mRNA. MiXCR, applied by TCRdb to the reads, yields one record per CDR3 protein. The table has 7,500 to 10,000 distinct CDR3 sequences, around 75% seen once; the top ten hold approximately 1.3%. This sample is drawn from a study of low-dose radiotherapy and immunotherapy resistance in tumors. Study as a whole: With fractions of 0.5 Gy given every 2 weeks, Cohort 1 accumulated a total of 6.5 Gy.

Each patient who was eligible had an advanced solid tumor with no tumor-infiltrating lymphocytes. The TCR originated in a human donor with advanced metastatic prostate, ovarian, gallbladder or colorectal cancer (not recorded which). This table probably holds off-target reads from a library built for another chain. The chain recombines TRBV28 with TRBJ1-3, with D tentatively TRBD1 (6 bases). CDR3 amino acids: CASSYRATGNTIYF. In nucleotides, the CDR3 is TGTGCCAGCAGTTACAGGGCGACTGGAAACACCATATATTTT. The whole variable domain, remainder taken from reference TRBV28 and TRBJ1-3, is DVKVTQSSRYLVKRTGEKVFLECVQDMDHENMFWYRQDPGLGLRLIYFSYDVKMKEKGDIPEGYSVSREKKERFSLILESASTNQTSMYLCASSYRATGNTIYFGEGSWLTVV.